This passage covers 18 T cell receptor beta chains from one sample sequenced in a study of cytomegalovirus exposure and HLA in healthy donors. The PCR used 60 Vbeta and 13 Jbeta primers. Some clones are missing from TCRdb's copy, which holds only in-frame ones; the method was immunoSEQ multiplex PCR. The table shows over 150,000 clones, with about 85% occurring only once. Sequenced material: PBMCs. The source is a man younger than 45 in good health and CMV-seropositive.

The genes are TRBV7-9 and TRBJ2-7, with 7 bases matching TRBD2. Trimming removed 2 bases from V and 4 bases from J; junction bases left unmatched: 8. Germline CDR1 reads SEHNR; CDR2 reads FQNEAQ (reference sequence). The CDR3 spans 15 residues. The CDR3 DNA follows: TGTGCCAGCAGCTTACGTGGGAGGGCCGCGTACGAGCAGTACTTC. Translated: CASSLRGRAAYEQYF.

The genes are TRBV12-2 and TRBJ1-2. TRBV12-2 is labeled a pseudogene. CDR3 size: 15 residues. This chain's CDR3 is CASRSRTLDPYGYTF. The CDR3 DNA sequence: TGTGCAAGTCGCTCCAGGACTCTGGACCCTTATGGCTACACCTTC.

CDR3 nucleotide sequence: TGTGCCAGCAGCCCCAGCGGGCGCTCCTACGAGCAGTACTTC. As protein: CASSPSGRSYEQYF. The V and J genes are TRBV9 and TRBJ2-7; D is perhaps TRBD2 (6 bases). This CDR3 comprises 14 residues. In germline, CDR1 is SGDLS, CDR2 YYNGEE. The V and J ends lost 4 bases and 0 bases respectively, with 11 bases between them. The variable domain in full, completed from reference TRBV9 and TRBJ2-7, reads DSGVTQTPKHLITATGQRVTLRCSPRSGDLSVYWYQQSLDQGLQFLIQYYNGEERAKGNILERFSAQQFPDLHSELNLSSLELGDSALYFCASSPSGRSYEQYFGPGTRLTVT.

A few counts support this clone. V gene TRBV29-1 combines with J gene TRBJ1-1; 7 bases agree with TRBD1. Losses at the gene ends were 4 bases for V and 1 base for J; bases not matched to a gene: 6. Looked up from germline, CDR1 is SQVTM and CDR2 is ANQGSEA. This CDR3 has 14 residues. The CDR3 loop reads CSVGAGTANTEAFF. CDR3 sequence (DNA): TGCAGCGTTGGGGCCGGGACAGCGAACACTGAAGCTTTCTTT.

The CDR3 bases are TGTGCCAGTAGTATCGGGGTAAAGGACACTGAAGCTTTCTTT. Translating gives CASSIGVKDTEAFF. The rearrangement links TRBV19 to TRBJ1-1; D is unclear. In germline, CDR1 is LNHDA, CDR2 SQIVND (reference sequence). The V end was cut by 3 bases, the J end by 3 bases, with 11 bases between. CDR3 length equals 14 residues.

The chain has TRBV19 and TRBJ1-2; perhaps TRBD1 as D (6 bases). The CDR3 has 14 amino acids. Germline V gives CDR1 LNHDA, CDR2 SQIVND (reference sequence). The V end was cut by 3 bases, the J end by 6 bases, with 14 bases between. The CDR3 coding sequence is TGTGCCAGTAGTATGAGAGGCAGGGGCGATGGCTACACCTTC. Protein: CASSMRGRGDGYTF.

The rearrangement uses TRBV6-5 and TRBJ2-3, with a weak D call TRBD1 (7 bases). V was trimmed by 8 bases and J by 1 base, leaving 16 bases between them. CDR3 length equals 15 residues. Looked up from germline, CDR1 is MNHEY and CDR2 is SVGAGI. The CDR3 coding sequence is TGTGCCAGCGGACACACAGGGGAGGGCACAGATACGCAGTATTTT. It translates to CASGHTGEGTDTQYF.

The CDR3 nucleotides are TGTGCCAGCAGCTCCCCAGAGAAGCGGCGGAACATTCAGTACTTC. Translated, it gives CASSSPEKRRNIQYF. The chain couples TRBV7-2 to TRBJ2-4; the D gene is possibly TRBD2 (5 bases). The CDR3 runs 15 residues. Per the germline V gene, CDR1 is SGHTA and CDR2 is FQGNSA. V was trimmed by 4 bases and J by 7 bases, leaving 17 bases between them.

The CDR3 coding sequence is TGTGCCAGCAGCAAACGACAGGAGAATCAGCCCCAGCATTTT. It yields the protein CASSKRQENQPQHF. V and J are TRBV27 and TRBJ1-5; a weak D match, TRBD1 (6 bases). Germline V gene lookup returns CDR1 MNHEY and CDR2 SMNVEV (reference sequence). The CDR3 runs 14 residues. V lost 6 bases to trimming and J lost 4 bases, with 13 bases between them.

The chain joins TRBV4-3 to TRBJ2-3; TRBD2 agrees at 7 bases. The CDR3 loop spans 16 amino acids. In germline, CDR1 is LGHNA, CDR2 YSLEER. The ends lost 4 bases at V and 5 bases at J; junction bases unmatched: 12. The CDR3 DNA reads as TGCGCCAGCAGCCGTGTAGAGGAGCGGGGAGGAGATACGCAGTATTTT. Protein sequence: CASSRVEERGGDTQYF.

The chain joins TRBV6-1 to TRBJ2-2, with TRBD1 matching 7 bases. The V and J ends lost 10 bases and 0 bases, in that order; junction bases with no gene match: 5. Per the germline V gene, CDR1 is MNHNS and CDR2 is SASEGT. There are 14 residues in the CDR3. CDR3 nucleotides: TGTGCCACCACAGGGGCCGCGAACACCGGGGAGCTGTTTTTT. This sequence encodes CATTGAANTGELFF.

In nucleotides, the CDR3 is TGTGCCAGCAGGCCGGGGAGAGCGGGAATTGCAGATACGCAGTATTTT. Protein: CASRPGRAGIADTQYF. V usage is TRBV5-4 and J usage is TRBJ2-3, with 7 bases matching TRBD2. Looked up from germline, CDR1 is SGHNT and CDR2 is YYREEE (reference sequence). This CDR3 spans 16 amino acids. V lost 5 bases and J lost 4; bases outside the gene matches: 13.

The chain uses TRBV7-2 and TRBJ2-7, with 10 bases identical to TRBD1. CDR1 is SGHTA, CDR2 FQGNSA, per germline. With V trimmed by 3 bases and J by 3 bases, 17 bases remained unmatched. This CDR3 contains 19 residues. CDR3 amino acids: CASSFNRAGQGRGVYEQYF. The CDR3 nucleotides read TGTGCCAGCAGCTTTAACCGCGCGGGACAGGGGAGAGGGGTCTACGAGCAGTACTTC.

For the CDR3, the DNA is TGTGCCAGCAGCGTTACCGGGACAGGGTGGTACGAGCAGTACTTC. Amino acids: CASSVTGTGWYEQYF. The J gene is TRBJ2-7, the V gene TRBV7-2, with 9 nucleotides matching TRBD1. This CDR3 is 15 amino acids long. Germline V gene sequence: CDR1 SGHTA, CDR2 FQGNSA. V dropped 5 bases and J dropped 4; count of bases not matched to a gene: 9.

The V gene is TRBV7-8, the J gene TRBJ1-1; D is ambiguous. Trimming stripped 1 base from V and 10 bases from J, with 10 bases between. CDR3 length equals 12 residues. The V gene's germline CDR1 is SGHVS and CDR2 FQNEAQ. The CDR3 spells CASSLGGGTAFF. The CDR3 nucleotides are TGTGCCAGCAGCTTAGGAGGTGGAACAGCTTTCTTT.

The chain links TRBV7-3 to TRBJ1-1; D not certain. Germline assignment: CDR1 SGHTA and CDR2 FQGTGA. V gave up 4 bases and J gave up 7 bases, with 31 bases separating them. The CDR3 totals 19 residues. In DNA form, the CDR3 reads TGTGCCAGCAGCTGTCTATACAAGACTAGGGCCGTTTACCCCTATGAAGCTTTCTTT. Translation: CASSCLYKTRAVYPYEAFF.

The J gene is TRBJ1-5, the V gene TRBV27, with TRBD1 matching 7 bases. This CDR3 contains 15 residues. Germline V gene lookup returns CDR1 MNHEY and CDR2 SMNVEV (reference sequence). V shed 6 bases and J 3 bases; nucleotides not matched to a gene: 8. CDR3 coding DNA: TGTGCCAGCAGCCTGCGACAGGGTCCCAATCAGCCCCAGCATTTT. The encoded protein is CASSLRQGPNQPQHF.

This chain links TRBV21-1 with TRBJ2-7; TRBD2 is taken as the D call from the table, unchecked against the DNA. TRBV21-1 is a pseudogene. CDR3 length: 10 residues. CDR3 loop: CASLTEEQYF. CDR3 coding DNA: TGTGCCAGCCTGACGGAGGAGCAGTACTTC.